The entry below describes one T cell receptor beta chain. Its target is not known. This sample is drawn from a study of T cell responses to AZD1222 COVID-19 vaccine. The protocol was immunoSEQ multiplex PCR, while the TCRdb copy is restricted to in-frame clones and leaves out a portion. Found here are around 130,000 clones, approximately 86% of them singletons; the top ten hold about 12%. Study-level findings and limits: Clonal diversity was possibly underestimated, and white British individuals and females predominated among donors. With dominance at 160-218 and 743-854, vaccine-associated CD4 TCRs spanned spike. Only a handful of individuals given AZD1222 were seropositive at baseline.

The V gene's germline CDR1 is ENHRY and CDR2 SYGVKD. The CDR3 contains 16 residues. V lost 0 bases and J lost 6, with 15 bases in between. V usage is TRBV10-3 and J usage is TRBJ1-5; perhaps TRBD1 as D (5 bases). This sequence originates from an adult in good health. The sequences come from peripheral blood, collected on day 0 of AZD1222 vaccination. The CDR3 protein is CAISESERGEGQPQHF. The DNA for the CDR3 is TGTGCCATCAGTGAGTCGGAAAGGGGTGAAGGTCAGCCCCAGCATTTT.